The 15 T cell receptor beta chains below were found in one sample sequenced in a study of beta chain features in type 1 diabetes. Of the isolated RNA, all was reverse transcribed, and so the sequenced material was expressed TCRB transcripts. Clones were read by immunoSEQ multiplex PCR, and TCRdb kept only the in-frame ones, dropping some. This table has around 160,000 clones, 40% to 60% appearing once. The sample was Tregs from blood. The receptor source for this set is a man aged 18 to 29 in good health.

The V gene is TRBV7-9, the J gene TRBJ2-7; 10 nucleotides agree with TRBD2. V shed 5 bases and J 0 bases; nucleotides not matched to a gene: 10. CDR1 and CDR2 from the germline V gene are SEHNR and FQNEAQ (reference sequence). The CDR3 loop spans 17 amino acids. The CDR3 coding sequence is TGTGCCAGCAGCGCAATGCCGGGACTAGCGTACTCCTACGAGCAGTACTTC. Translation gives CASSAMPGLAYSYEQYF.

The rearrangement uses TRBV28 and TRBJ2-2, with D maybe TRBD1 (5 bases). Deletions cut 7 bases from V and 2 bases from J, with 8 bases between. This CDR3 is 13 amino acids long. Germline V gene data show CDR1 as MDHEN and CDR2 as SYDVKM. The CDR3 loop reads CASMDTNTGELFF. CDR3 DNA: TGTGCCAGCATGGACACAAACACCGGGGAGCTGTTTTTT.

The gene calls are TRBV7-3 and TRBJ2-2, with 14 bases lining up with TRBD2. The CDR3 is 18 amino acids. After removal of 4 bases from V and 6 bases from J, the junction contained 10 bases not matched to a gene. The V gene's germline CDR1 is SGHTA and CDR2 FQGTGA. CDR3 loop: CASSSGTSGSRQSGELFF. The CDR3, as DNA: TGTGCCAGCAGCTCCGGGACTAGCGGGAGTCGGCAGTCCGGGGAGCTGTTTTTT.

The V gene is TRBV7-3, the J gene TRBJ2-1, with D unclear. V dropped 2 bases and J dropped 10 bases, with 12 bases sitting between them. This CDR3 region has 13 residues. CDR1 and CDR2 from the germline V gene are SGHTA and FQGTGA. The CDR3 spells CASSLVPLEEQFF. The DNA of the CDR3 is TGTGCCAGCAGCTTAGTGCCCCTCGAGGAGCAGTTCTTC.

This clone has more than one count but fewer than ten. The rearrangement uses TRBV19 and TRBJ2-3; 7 nucleotides match TRBD1. V lost 5 bases, J lost 5 bases, and 7 bases stayed unmatched. The CDR3 is made up of 14 amino acids. Per germline, CDR1 LNHDA and CDR2 SQIVND (reference sequence). The CDR3, as DNA: TGTGCCAGTAGTCCCGACAGGGCCTTAGATACGCAGTATTTT. Residues: CASSPDRALDTQYF. Complete variable domain (other parts from reference TRBV19 and TRBJ2-3): DGGITQSPKYLFRKEGQNVTLSCEQNLNHDAMYWYRQDPGQGLRLIYYSQIVNDFQKGDIAEGYSVSREKKESFPLTVTSAQKNPTAFYLCASSPDRALDTQYFGPGTRLTVL.

The chain uses TRBV7-2 and TRBJ1-2; possibly TRBD1 for D (5 bases). Germline V lookup: CDR1 SGHTA, CDR2 FQGNSA. Deletions cut 5 bases from V and 4 bases from J, with 11 bases between. The length of the CDR3 is 13 residues. The CDR3 region is CASSGSGGYGYTF. The CDR3 DNA sequence: TGTGCCAGCAGCGGCTCGGGGGGCTATGGCTACACCTTC.

This chain uses TRBV5-1 with TRBJ1-1; D is ambiguous. The CDR3 sequence is 16 residues long. V was pared by 0 bases and J by 1 base, with 13 bases between. Germline V CDR1 and CDR2: SGHRS, YFSETQ. The CDR3 here is CASSLGAGMENTEAFF. The CDR3 DNA reads as TGCGCCAGCAGCTTGGGGGCGGGGATGGAGAACACTGAAGCTTTCTTT.

The chain has TRBV10-3 and TRBJ2-7; 11 nucleotides align to TRBD1. V shed 6 bases and J 4 bases; nucleotides not matched to a gene: 5. There are 14 residues in the CDR3. The germline V gene encodes CDR1 ENHRY and CDR2 SYGVKD. CDR3 sequence reads: CAISTGTGGYEQYF. CDR3 nucleotide sequence: TGTGCCATCAGCACCGGGACAGGGGGTTACGAGCAGTACTTC.

This clone was observed a handful of times. The chain carries TRBV6-1 and TRBJ2-1, with a possible D match to TRBD1 (6 bases). The CDR3 has 13 residues. The V gene lost 3 bases and the J gene lost 6 bases, with 9 bases spanning the gap. In germline, CDR1 is MNHNS, CDR2 SASEGT. CDR3 region: CASSDRGRNEQFF. CDR3 coding DNA: TGTGCCAGCAGTGACAGGGGCCGCAATGAGCAGTTCTTC.

The CDR3 here is CASSDRGKLNQPQHF. The CDR3 region has the DNA TGTGCCAGCAGCGACAGGGGGAAGCTCAATCAGCCCCAGCATTTT. The chain combines TRBV2 with TRBJ1-5, with TRBD1 matching over 9 bases. CDR1 is SNHLY, CDR2 FYNNEI, per germline. The CDR3 loop spans 15 amino acids. V shed 6 bases, J shed 3 bases, and the junction held 6 bases outside the gene matches.

The chain recombines TRBV28 with TRBJ2-7, with 12 bases matching TRBD2. The length of the CDR3 is 14 residues. With V trimmed by 8 bases and J by 5 bases, 7 bases remained unmatched. Germline CDR1 and CDR2: MDHEN and SYDVKM. CDR3 bases: TGTGCCAGCCGCAGACTAGCGGGAGTGCACGAGCAGTACTTC. Protein product: CASRRLAGVHEQYF.

There are a few counts of this clone. The chain recombines TRBV7-2 with TRBJ1-1; 7 nucleotides agree with TRBD1. Germline values: CDR1 SGHTA, CDR2 FQGNSA. The CDR3 consists of 13 residues. J was trimmed by 4 bases and V by 5 bases; bases with no gene match: 4. This CDR3 reads CASSAGQFTEAFF. Written as DNA, the CDR3 is TGTGCCAGCAGCGCGGGACAGTTCACTGAAGCTTTCTTT.

This chain's CDR3 is CASSTLAGGSYNEQFF. The DNA for the CDR3 is TGTGCCAGCAGCACCTTAGCGGGGGGTTCCTACAATGAGCAGTTCTTC. The V gene is TRBV7-6, the J gene TRBJ2-1; 10 bases map to TRBD2. The V gene's germline CDR1 is SGHVS and CDR2 FNYEAQ. The CDR3 totals 16 residues. The V gene end was trimmed by 5 bases and the J gene end by 1 base; junction bases not matched to a gene: 5.

The chain carries TRBV6-1 and TRBJ2-5; D is unclear. Germline CDR1 MNHNS, CDR2 SASEGT. Trimming removed 2 bases at V and 11 bases at J, with 12 bases between. CDR3 length equals 12 residues. The CDR3 bases are TGTGCCAGCAGTGAACTTACGGGTGAGCAGTACTTC. This translates into CASSELTGEQYF.

In its sample, this clone was seen a few times. The rearrangement uses TRBV9 and TRBJ2-3; a possible D gene is TRBD2 (6 bases). Trimming took off 3 bases at V and 0 bases at J, with 11 bases between the two ends. The germline CDR1 and CDR2 sequences are SGDLS and YYNGEE. This CDR3 comprises 15 residues. CDR3 region: CASSAVAVSTDTQYF. In DNA form, the CDR3 reads TGTGCCAGCAGCGCGGTAGCGGTTAGCACAGATACGCAGTATTTT.